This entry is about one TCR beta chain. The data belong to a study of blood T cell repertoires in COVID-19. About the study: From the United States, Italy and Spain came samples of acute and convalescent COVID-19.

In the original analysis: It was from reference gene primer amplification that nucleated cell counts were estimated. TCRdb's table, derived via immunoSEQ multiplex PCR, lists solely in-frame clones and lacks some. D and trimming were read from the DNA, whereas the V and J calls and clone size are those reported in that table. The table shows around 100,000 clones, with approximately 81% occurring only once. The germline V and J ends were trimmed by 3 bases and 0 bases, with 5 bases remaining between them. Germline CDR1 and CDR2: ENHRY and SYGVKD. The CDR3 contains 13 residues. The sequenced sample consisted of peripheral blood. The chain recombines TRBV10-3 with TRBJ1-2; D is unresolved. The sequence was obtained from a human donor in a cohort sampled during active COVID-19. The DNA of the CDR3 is TGTGCCATCAGTGACAGTCCTAACTATGGCTACACCTTC. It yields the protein CAISDSPNYGYTF.